This T cell receptor beta chain emerged from a study of T cells expressing NK-cell markers. Looking at the study overall: Obtained from sorted CD3+CD56+NKG2C+, CD3+CD56+NKG2C- and CD3+CD56-NKG2C+ T cells were the TCR beta repertoires. Sequenced donors, eight in total, included seven who were HCMV-seropositive and one who was seronegative.

CDR3 length equals 16 residues. CDR1 and CDR2 (germline): GTSNPN, SVGIG (reference sequence). TCRdb re-called the 5' RACE reads, yielding one record per CDR3 amino acid sequence without DNA. The sample's table shows roughly 160,000 distinct CDR3 sequences. The sequence was collected from a man aged 18-69 years in good health. The chain uses TRBV30 and TRBJ1-1; the D call of TRBD1 rests on TCRdb alone, since no DNA is present to check it. The sequencing sample was made of blood T cells: a sorted CD56 or NKG2C T cell subset, CD4+ or CD8+ T cells, or bulk PBMC T cells (not recorded which). The CDR3 spells CAFTLDPTGFGTEAFF. The whole variable domain, remainder taken from reference TRBV30 and TRBJ1-1, is SQTIHQWPATLVQPVGSPLSLECTVEGTSNPNLYWYRQAAGRGLQLLFYSVGIGQISSEVPQNLSASRPQDRQFILSSKKLLLSDSGFYLCAFTLDPTGFGTEAFFGQGTRLTVV.